The rows below give T cell receptor beta chains drawn from one sample of a study of response to subunit inactivated influenza vaccine. TCRdb re-analysed the RT-PCR reads in MiXCR, keeping a single row per CDR3 protein. The sample lists a few hundred thousand distinct CDR3 sequences, 14% occurring once. This sample comprised PBMCs from blood, obtained approximately 13 days after vaccination. Every receptor here comes from a middle-aged man who received an inactivated influenza vaccine. Each CDR3 is given with its conserved first and last residue. D genes are given only for firm matches. A clone size is listed for some rows: how often the clone was seen (once, few, many), or a class if it is expanded.

J: TRBJ2-3; size: few; V: TRBV9; D: TRBD2; CDR3: CASSGGGAGVADTQYF
J: TRBJ2-1; size: many; V: TRBV7-9; D: .; CDR3: CASTTQGAYNEQFF
J: TRBJ2-7; size: .; V: TRBV5-1; D: TRBD2; CDR3: CASSTTSGSIKQYF
J: TRBJ2-2; size: few; V: TRBV7-9; D: .; CDR3: CASSLPGVRDTGELFF
J: TRBJ2-4; size: few; V: TRBV23-1; D: TRBD1; CDR3: CASSHPGGAKPNIQYF
J: TRBJ2-1; size: many; V: TRBV21-1; D: .; CDR3: CASSKARKRWERGNYNEQFF
J: TRBJ2-4; size: many; V: TRBV6-2/TRBV6-3; D: .; CDR3: CASSRPGPGNIQYF
J: TRBJ1-5; size: .; V: TRBV3-1; D: .; CDR3: CASSPVGFQPQHF
J: TRBJ2-7; size: many; V: TRBV6-2/TRBV6-3; D: .; CDR3: CASSYSRGYEQYF
J: TRBJ1-2; size: many; V: TRBV6-5; D: .; CDR3: CASSYTAANPYGYTF